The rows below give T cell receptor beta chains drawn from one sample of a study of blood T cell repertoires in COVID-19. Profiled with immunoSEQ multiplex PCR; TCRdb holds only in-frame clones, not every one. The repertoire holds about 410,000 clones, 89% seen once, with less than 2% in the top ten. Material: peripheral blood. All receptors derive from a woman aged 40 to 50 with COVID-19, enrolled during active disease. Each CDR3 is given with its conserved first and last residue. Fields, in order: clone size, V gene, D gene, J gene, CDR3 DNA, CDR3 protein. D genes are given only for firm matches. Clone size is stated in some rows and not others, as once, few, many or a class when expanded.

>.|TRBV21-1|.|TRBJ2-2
TGTGCCAGCAGCAAAGATTCGGGGGACAGATACACCGGGGAGCTGTTTTTT
CASSKDSGDRYTGELFF
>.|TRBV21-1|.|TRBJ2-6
TGTGCCAGCAGCCATCGTAAGGACTGCCCTCCTCCCCGTTCTGGGGCCAACGTCCTGACTTTC
CASSHRKDCPPPRSGANVLTF
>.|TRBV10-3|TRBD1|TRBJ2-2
TGTGCCATCAGGGATGGACAGGCCCCCGGGGAGCTGTTTTTT
CAIRDGQAPGELFF
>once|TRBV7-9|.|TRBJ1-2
TGTGCCAGCAGCTTAGGCAGGGGCCTCTATGGCTACACCTTC
CASSLGRGLYGYTF
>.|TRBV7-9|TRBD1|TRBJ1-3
TGTGCCAGCAGCCTAAGTCCCGGGACAGGCCAGCGGCGAAACACCATATATTTT
CASSLSPGTGQRRNTIYF
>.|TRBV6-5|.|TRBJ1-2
TGTGCCAGCAGTACTATGGACTCCGAGAACTATGGCTACACCTTC
CASSTMDSENYGYTF
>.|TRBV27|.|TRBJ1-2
TGTGCCAGCACCTCTCCCACTACAGGCTATGGCTACACCTTC
CASTSPTTGYGYTF
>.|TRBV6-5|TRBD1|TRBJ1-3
TGTGCCAGCAGGAGAGGACAGGGGGGGGACACCATATATTTT
CASRRGQGGDTIYF
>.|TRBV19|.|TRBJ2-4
TGTGCCAGTAGTACAAACAGGGAACTAGCCAAAAACATTCAGTACTTC
CASSTNRELAKNIQYF
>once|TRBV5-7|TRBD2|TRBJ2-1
TGTGCCAGCAGCCTACCGGGGGGGGTCCAACCCTACAATGAGCAGTTCTTC
CASSLPGGVQPYNEQFF
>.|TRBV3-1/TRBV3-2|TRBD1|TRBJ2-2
TGTGCCAGCAGCGGAGGGAAGATCGGACAGGGGGTAGGCGGGGAGCTGTTTTTT
CASSGGKIGQGVGGELFF
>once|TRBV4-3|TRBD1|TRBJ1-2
TGCGCCAGCAGCCAAGTGGGGACAGGGGCCGGCTACACCTTC
CASSQVGTGAGYTF
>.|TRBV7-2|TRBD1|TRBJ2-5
TGTGCCAGCAGCTTAGGAAGGGACAGAGAGACCCAGTACTTC
CASSLGRDRETQYF
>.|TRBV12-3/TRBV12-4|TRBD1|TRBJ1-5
TGTGCCAGCAGTTTGTTGACAGGGAAGCCCCAGCATTTT
CASSLLTGKPQHF
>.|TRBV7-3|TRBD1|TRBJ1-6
TGTGCCAGCAGTCGCTTGGGACAGCCGAATTCACCCCTCCACTTT
CASSRLGQPNSPLHF
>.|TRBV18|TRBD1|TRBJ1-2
TGTGCCAGCTCAAGGACAGGGGAGGAGGGCTACACCTTC
CASSRTGEEGYTF
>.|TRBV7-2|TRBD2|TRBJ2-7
TGTGCCAGCAGCGGGCAGGGACTAGGACCCTACGAGCAGTACTTC
CASSGQGLGPYEQYF
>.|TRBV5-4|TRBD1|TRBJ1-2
TGTGCCAGCAGCATGGACAGGGCGAGGTATGGCTACACCTTC
CASSMDRARYGYTF
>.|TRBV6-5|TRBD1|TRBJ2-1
TGTGCCAGCACCACCCGGGACAGGCATGATGAGCAGTTCTTC
CASTTRDRHDEQFF
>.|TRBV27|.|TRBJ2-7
TGTGCCAGCAGTCTTACGGGACTGCCGGGACGCTACGAGCAGTACTTC
CASSLTGLPGRYEQYF
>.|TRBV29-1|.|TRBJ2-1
TGCAGCGTCCATTATCTTGCGGATGAGCAGTTCTTC
CSVHYLADEQFF
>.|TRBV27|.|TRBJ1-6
TGTGCCAGCAGTTTTTTGGGCCTAAATTCACCCCTCCACTTT
CASSFLGLNSPLHF